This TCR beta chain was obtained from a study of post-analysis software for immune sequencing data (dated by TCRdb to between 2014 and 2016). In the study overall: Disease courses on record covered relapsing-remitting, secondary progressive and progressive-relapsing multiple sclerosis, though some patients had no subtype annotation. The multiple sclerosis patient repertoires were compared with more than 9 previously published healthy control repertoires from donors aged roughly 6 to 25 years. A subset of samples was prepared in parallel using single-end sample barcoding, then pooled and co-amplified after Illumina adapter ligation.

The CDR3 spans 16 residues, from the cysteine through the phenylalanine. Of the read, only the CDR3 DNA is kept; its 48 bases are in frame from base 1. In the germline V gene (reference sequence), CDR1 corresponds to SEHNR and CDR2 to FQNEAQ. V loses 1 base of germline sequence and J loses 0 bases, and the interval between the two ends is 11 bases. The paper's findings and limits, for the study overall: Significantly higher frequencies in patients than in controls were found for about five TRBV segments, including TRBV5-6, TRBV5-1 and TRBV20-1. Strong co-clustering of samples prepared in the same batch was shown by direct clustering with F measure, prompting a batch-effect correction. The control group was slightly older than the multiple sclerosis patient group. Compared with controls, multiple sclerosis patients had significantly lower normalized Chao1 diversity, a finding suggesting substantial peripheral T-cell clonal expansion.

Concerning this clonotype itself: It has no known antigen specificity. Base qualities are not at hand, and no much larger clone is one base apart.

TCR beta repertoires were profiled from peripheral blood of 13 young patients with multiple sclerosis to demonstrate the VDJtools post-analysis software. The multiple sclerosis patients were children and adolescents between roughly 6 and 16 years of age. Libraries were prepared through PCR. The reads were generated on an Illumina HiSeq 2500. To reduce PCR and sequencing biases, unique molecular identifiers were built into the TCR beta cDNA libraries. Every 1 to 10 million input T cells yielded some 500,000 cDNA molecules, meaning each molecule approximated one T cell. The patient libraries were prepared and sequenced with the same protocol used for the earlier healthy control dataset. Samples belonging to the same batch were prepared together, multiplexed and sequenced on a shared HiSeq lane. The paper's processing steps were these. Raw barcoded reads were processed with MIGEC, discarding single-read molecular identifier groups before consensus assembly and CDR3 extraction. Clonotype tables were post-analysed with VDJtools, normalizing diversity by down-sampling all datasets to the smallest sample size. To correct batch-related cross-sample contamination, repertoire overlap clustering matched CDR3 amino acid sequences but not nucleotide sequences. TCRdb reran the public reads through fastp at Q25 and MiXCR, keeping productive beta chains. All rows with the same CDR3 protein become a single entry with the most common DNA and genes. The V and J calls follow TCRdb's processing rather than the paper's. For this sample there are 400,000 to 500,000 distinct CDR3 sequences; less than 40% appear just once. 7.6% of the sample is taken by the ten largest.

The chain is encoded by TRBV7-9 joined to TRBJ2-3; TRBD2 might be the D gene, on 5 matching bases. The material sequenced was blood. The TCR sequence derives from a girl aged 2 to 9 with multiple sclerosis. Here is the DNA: TGTGCCAGCAGCTTAGTCGACCGGGATAGCACAGATACGCAGTATTTT. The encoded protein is CASSLVDRDSTDTQYF.